This paragraph covers one TCR beta chain sequence. Its target is unknown. CDR3 length: 14 amino acids. Trimming stripped 0 bases from V and 6 bases from J, with 9 bases between. Germline lookup yields CDR1 MNHEY and CDR2 SVGEGT. Investigators prepared the TCR beta libraries by applying iRepertoire HTBI primers and Arm-PCR of CDR3 regions. TCRdb processed the multiplex PCR reads anew with MiXCR; each CDR3 protein has one entry. The sample shows roughly 500,000 distinct CDR3 sequences, approximately 12% of them seen only once. This entry belongs to a study of regulatory T cells in long-lasting Graves disease. Study-wide results and caveats: The persistent group shared 2,500 to 3,000 public clonotypes, more than the 966 shared by new patients. Persistent Graves' patients showed reduced TCR diversity versus newly diagnosed patients.

Sample time point: newly diagnosed GD, antithyroid drugs for less than 3 months. RNA from PBMCs was the source of the TCR library. This same sample was also part of a study on T cells in Graves' hyperthyroidism and ophthalmopathy. That paper states: Exclusions: uncontrolled infection, other autoimmune disease, pregnancy, lactation.

The chain uses TRBV6-2 or TRBV6-3 and TRBJ2-4; D is unclear. Sequenced material: peripheral blood mononuclear cells (PBMCs), taken at new diagnosis, from a patient treated with antithyroid drugs. This receptor was taken from a woman aged 30 to 39 with Graves disease. CDR3 loop: CASSYSPPGNIQYF. As DNA, the CDR3 is TGTGCCAGCAGTTACTCCCCCCCCGGAAACATTCAGTACTTC.